This T cell receptor beta chain was recorded in a study of T cells in Graves' hyperthyroidism and ophthalmopathy. At least 3 on the Clinical Activity Score was recorded for ophthalmopathy patients, who also had NOSPECS grade at least 4 and duration under 3 months. The germline V gene encodes CDR1 SEHNR and CDR2 FQNEAQ (reference sequence). The V end lost 6 bases, the J end lost 2 bases, and 10 bases lay between the germline ends. This CDR3 contains 13 residues. It was RNA transcripts that yielded the amplified TCR beta CDR3 regions. During a first-round RT-PCR of the TCR CDR3, the HTBI primer set was used. MiXCR, run by TCRdb on the multiplex PCR reads, gives a single entry per CDR3 protein. The sample carries 330,000 or so distinct CDR3 sequences, 15% to 20% recorded once. This clonotype was recorded many times.

The chain couples TRBV7-9 to TRBJ1-2, with D perhaps TRBD1 (5 bases). The clonotype was recovered from a woman between 40 and 50 years old with Graves' ophthalmopathy. Input material: blood. CDR3 in DNA: TGTGCCAGCAGGGCAGGGCCGAACTATGGCTACACCTTC. Translated: CASRAGPNYGYTF.